This T cell receptor beta chain was retrieved from a study of PD-L1 blockade in urothelial cancer. The time point was: pretreatment peripheral blood. Germline CDR1 is KGHSY and CDR2 is FQNENV. Trimming at V came to 3 bases and at J to 7 bases, leaving 12 bases not matched to a gene. CDR3 length: 19 amino acids. Generated by immunoSEQ multiplex PCR, the TCRdb table keeps only in-frame clones and is missing some. The data hold under 50,000 clones, with just over 90% observed a single time. The starting material was PBMCs, obtained around atezolizumab (anti-PD-L1) treatment. The receptor was isolated from an older woman with urothelial cancer. This chain links TRBV16 with TRBJ2-1; TRBD2 aligns across 16 bases. For the CDR3, the DNA is TGTGCCAGCAGCCAGGGACTAGCGGGAGGGCCCTCCTGGCTGAATGAGCAGTTCTTC. Protein product: CASSQGLAGGPSWLNEQFF.